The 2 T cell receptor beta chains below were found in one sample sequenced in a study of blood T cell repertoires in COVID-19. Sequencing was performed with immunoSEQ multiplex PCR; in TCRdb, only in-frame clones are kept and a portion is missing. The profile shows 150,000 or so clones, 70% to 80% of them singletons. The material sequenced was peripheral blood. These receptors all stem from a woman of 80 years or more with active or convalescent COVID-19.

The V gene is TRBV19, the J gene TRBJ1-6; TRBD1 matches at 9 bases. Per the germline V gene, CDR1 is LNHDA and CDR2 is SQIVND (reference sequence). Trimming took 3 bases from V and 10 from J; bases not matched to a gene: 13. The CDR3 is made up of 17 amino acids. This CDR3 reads CASSISAGTGFRSPLHF. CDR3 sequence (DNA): TGTGCCAGTAGTATCAGTGCCGGGACAGGGTTTCGGTCACCCCTCCACTTT. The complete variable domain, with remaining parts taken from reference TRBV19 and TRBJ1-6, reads DGGITQSPKYLFRKEGQNVTLSCEQNLNHDAMYWYRQDPGQGLRLIYYSQIVNDFQKGDIAEGYSVSREKKESFPLTVTSAQKNPTAFYLCASSISAGTGFRSPLHFGNGTRLTVT.

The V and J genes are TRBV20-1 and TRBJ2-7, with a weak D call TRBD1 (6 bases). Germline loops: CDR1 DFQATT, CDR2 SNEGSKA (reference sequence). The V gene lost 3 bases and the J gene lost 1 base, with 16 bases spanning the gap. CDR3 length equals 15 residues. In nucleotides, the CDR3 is TGCAGTGCTAGTCTTGGGATAACAGGGTCCTACGAGCAGTACTTC. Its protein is CSASLGITGSYEQYF.